The 14 T cell receptor beta chains below were found in one sample sequenced in a study of blood T cell repertoires in COVID-19. TCRdb keeps only in-frame clones here, not all; method: immunoSEQ multiplex PCR. The repertoire consists of roughly 200,000 clones, with more than 70% occurring once and the leading ten covering roughly a sixth. Sequencing was performed on peripheral blood. Source of these receptors: a man aged 50 to 60 with COVID-19, enrolled during active disease.

This clone was recorded once. V gene TRBV20-1 combines with J gene TRBJ2-7; TRBD1 might be the D (6 bases). The V end was cut by 5 bases, the J end by 10 bases, with 12 bases between. Germline V gene data show CDR1 as DFQATT and CDR2 as SNEGSKA (reference sequence). The CDR3 has 10 residues. The CDR3 DNA sequence: TGCAGTGCTGGAACAGGGATCCAGTACTTC. Translation gives CSAGTGIQYF.

Only one count was recorded for this clone. V gene TRBV4-3 combines with J gene TRBJ1-6; weak D call: TRBD1 (5 bases). The CDR3 has 17 residues. Trimming left V 3 bases short and J 5 bases short, with 17 bases between. CDR1 is LGHNA, CDR2 YSLEER, per germline. In nucleotides, the CDR3 is TGCGCCAGCAGCCAGGGTTGGAAGACAGTTCATAATTCACCCCTCCACTTT. This codes for CASSQGWKTVHNSPLHF.

This rearrangement joins TRBV7-8 to TRBJ1-6; TRBD1 matches at 8 bases. This CDR3 comprises 16 residues. The trim removed 4 bases at V and 10 bases at J, leaving 12 bases unmatched. Germline assignment: CDR1 SGHVS and CDR2 FQNEAQ. The CDR3 nucleotides read TGTGCCAGCAGCTCCGGACAGGGCCCACCTGGGTCACCCCTCCACTTT. This gives the protein CASSSGQGPPGSPLHF.

The J gene is TRBJ2-1, the V gene TRBV6-5; D unclear. The germline V gene has CDR1 MNHEY and CDR2 SVGAGI. The CDR3 has 12 amino acids. The V end was cut by 0 bases, the J end by 7 bases, with 4 bases between. The CDR3 bases are TGTGCCAGCAGTTACTCGAGTAATGAGCAGTTCTTC. This codes for CASSYSSNEQFF.

J is TRBJ2-3 and V is TRBV9, with 11 bases identical to TRBD2. The length of the CDR3 is 14 residues. V trimming: 1 base; J trimming: 5 bases; junction bases outside the gene matches: 0. Germline V gene sequence: CDR1 SGDLS, CDR2 YYNGEE. As DNA, the CDR3 is TGTGCCAGCAGCGTAACTAGCGGGGGAGATACGCAGTATTTT. It encodes CASSVTSGGDTQYF.

The gene calls are TRBV4-1 and TRBJ2-3; 8 bases fit TRBD2. Germline V CDR1 and CDR2: MGHRA, YSYEKL. The length of the CDR3 is 15 residues. V gave up 2 bases and J gave up 11 bases; unmatched junction bases: 12. The CDR3 region has the DNA TGCGCCAGCAGCCAACAACCGGGACTAGACTGGGGGCAGTATTTT. Protein: CASSQQPGLDWGQYF.

V and J are TRBV25-1 and TRBJ1-2, with D unresolved. V lost 2 bases, J lost 2 bases, and 6 bases lay in between. The CDR3 length is 13 residues. The V gene's germline CDR1 is MGHDK and CDR2 SYGVNS. The CDR3 protein is CASSEGTNYGYTF. For the CDR3, the DNA is TGTGCCAGCAGTGAAGGCACCAACTATGGCTACACCTTC.

This chain connects TRBV30 to TRBJ2-3, with D perhaps TRBD2 (6 bases). V shed 5 bases and J shed 0 bases, with 21 bases lying between them. CDR3 length: 17 residues. Per germline, CDR1 GTSNPN and CDR2 SVGIG (reference sequence). CDR3 in DNA: TGTGCCTGGTCCAACCGGGACTTCTCGTTGAGCACAGATACGCAGTATTTT. Protein sequence: CAWSNRDFSLSTDTQYF. The full variable domain, in which reference TRBV30 and TRBJ2-3 provide the parts outside the CDR3, is SQTIHQWPATLVQPVGSPLSLECTVEGTSNPNLYWYRQAAGRGLQLLFYSVGIGQISSEVPQNLSASRPQDRQFILSSKKLLLSDSGFYLCAWSNRDFSLSTDTQYFGPGTRLTVL.

The chain couples TRBV2 to TRBJ2-6; D is perhaps TRBD1 (6 bases). The CDR3 length is 14 residues. CDR1 is SNHLY, CDR2 FYNNEI, per germline. V was shortened by 10 bases and J by 2 bases, with 12 bases between the two germline ends. The CDR3 bases are TGTGCCACCCGACAGGCAGCTGGGGCCAACGTCCTGACTTTC. Protein product: CATRQAAGANVLTF.

The chain is built from TRBV6-1 and TRBJ1-2; 8 bases map to TRBD1. The germline V gene encodes CDR1 MNHNS and CDR2 SASEGT. CDR3 length: 17 residues. After removal of 2 bases from V and 4 bases from J, the junction contained 12 bases not matched to a gene. The CDR3 is CASSEWPGGDSGYGYTF. CDR3 sequence (DNA): TGTGCCAGCAGTGAATGGCCAGGGGGCGATTCCGGCTATGGCTACACCTTC.

The chain carries TRBV27 and TRBJ2-1; 13 bases map to TRBD2. Trimming removed 5 bases from V and 5 bases from J; junction bases left unmatched: 3. This CDR3 has 15 residues. Germline V lookup: CDR1 MNHEY, CDR2 SMNVEV (reference sequence). For the CDR3, the DNA is TGTGCCAGCAGTCCACTAGCGGGAGGGAACAATGAGCAGTTCTTC. Its protein product is CASSPLAGGNNEQFF.

The chain employs TRBV10-3 and TRBJ1-3; D gene ambiguous. This CDR3 contains 15 residues. V lost 2 bases to trimming and J lost 1 base, with 9 bases between them. The germline CDR1 and CDR2 sequences are ENHRY and SYGVKD. The DNA of the CDR3 is TGTGCCATCAGTGAGCCTACAGATTCTGGAAACACCATATATTTT. It translates to CAISEPTDSGNTIYF.

Here the CDR3 DNA reads TGTGCCAGCATGACCCAGGGTAACGAGCAGTACTTC. Protein: CASMTQGNEQYF. This chain links TRBV27 with TRBJ2-7; tentative D call: TRBD1 (5 bases). Germline loops: CDR1 MNHEY, CDR2 SMNVEV (reference sequence). CDR3 length: 12 amino acids. The V end lost 7 bases, the J end lost 5 bases, and 12 bases lay between the germline ends.

V gene TRBV5-4 combines with J gene TRBJ2-7, with 8 positions matching TRBD1. Losses at the gene ends were 4 bases for V and 3 bases for J; bases not matched to a gene: 9. The CDR3 consists of 15 residues. Germline lookup yields CDR1 SGHNT and CDR2 YYREEE (reference sequence). CDR3 coding DNA: TGTGCCAGCAGCCCGGGGGCAGGGGGCGGCTACGAGCAGTACTTC. Translated, it gives CASSPGAGGGYEQYF.